This TCR beta chain is drawn from a study of T cell responses to AZD1222 COVID-19 vaccine. Study observations and caveats: The study sampled repertoires only after the peak T cell response. Nearly half of unique spike-specific TCRs reportedly avoided B.1.351 and B.1.1.7 mutated regions.

Comment on this clone: Antigen unknown.

Between the trimmed V and J ends, which lost 7 bases and 6 bases, there was a span of 21 bases. Germline V gene sequence: CDR1 MNHEY, CDR2 SVGAGI. The CDR3 runs 15 residues. Repertoires were generated with immunoSEQ multiplex PCR, while TCRdb's copy carries only in-frame clones and drops some. The sample yields 100,000 to 120,000 clones, about 87% seen once. Sequenced material: peripheral blood, taken 28 days after the second AZD1222 dose. The J gene is TRBJ1-1, the V gene TRBV6-5; a weak D match, TRBD1 (5 bases). This sequence was found in an adult who received the AZD1222 COVID-19 vaccine. CDR3 in DNA: TGTGCCAGCACCAAGCCGGGGGACGGTGGGGCTGAAGCTTTCTTT. This gives the protein CASTKPGDGGAEAFF.